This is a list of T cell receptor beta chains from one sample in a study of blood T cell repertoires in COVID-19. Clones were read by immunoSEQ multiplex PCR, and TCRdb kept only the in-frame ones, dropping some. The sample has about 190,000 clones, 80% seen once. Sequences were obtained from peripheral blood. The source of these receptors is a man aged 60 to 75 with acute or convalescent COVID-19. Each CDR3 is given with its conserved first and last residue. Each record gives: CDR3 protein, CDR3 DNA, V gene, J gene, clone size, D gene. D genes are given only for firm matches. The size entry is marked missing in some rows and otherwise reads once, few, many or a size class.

CDR3aa: CASGGDRRNQPQHF; CDR3nt: TGTGCCAGCGGGGGGGACCGGAGGAATCAGCCCCAGCATTTT; v_gene: TRBV6-6; j_gene: TRBJ1-5; abundance: NA; d_gene: NA
CDR3aa: CASSSRVSAGNTEAFF; CDR3nt: TGTGCCAGCAGTTCCAGGGTATCAGCGGGAAACACTGAAGCTTTCTTT; v_gene: TRBV6-5; j_gene: TRBJ1-1; abundance: NA; d_gene: NA
CDR3aa: CSAVGLAGGDTQYF; CDR3nt: TGCAGCGCCGTGGGACTAGCGGGAGGGGATACGCAGTATTTT; v_gene: TRBV29-1; j_gene: TRBJ2-3; abundance: NA; d_gene: TRBD2
CDR3aa: CATSDFTQGKETQYF; CDR3nt: TGTGCCACCAGTGATTTTACCCAGGGAAAAGAGACCCAGTACTTC; v_gene: TRBV24-1; j_gene: TRBJ2-5; abundance: once; d_gene: NA
CDR3aa: CASSSWGGTDTQYF; CDR3nt: TGTGCCAGCAGCTCATGGGGGGGCACAGATACGCAGTATTTT; v_gene: TRBV6-4; j_gene: TRBJ2-3; abundance: few; d_gene: NA
CDR3aa: CASKQSALASNQPQHF; CDR3nt: TGTGCCAGCAAACAGTCCGCCCTAGCGAGCAATCAGCCCCAGCATTTT; v_gene: TRBV27; j_gene: TRBJ1-5; abundance: NA; d_gene: NA
CDR3aa: CASSPTEAYNEQFF; CDR3nt: TGTGCCAGCTCGCCGACAGAAGCCTACAATGAGCAGTTCTTC; v_gene: TRBV18; j_gene: TRBJ2-1; abundance: NA; d_gene: NA
CDR3aa: CASSFRTGLSGNTIYF; CDR3nt: TGTGCCAGCAGTTTTCGGACAGGGCTGTCTGGAAACACCATATATTTT; v_gene: TRBV6-5; j_gene: TRBJ1-3; abundance: few; d_gene: TRBD1
CDR3aa: CASSPRPKTAIQTNEKLFF; CDR3nt: TGTGCCAGCAGCCCCCGCCCAAAGACAGCTATACAAACTAATGAAAAACTGTTTTTT; v_gene: TRBV7-9; j_gene: TRBJ1-4; abundance: NA; d_gene: NA
CDR3aa: CASRTGSGGNQPQHF; CDR3nt: TGTGCCAGCAGAACGGGCTCCGGGGGTAATCAGCCCCAGCATTTT; v_gene: TRBV2; j_gene: TRBJ1-5; abundance: NA; d_gene: NA
CDR3aa: CAWSARLSSGANVLTF; CDR3nt: TGTGCCTGGAGTGCAAGACTGAGCTCTGGGGCCAACGTCCTGACTTTC; v_gene: TRBV30; j_gene: TRBJ2-6; abundance: NA; d_gene: NA
CDR3aa: CASSGLAEETQYF; CDR3nt: TGTGCCAGCAGCGGACTAGCGGAAGAGACCCAGTACTTC; v_gene: TRBV5-4; j_gene: TRBJ2-5; abundance: NA; d_gene: TRBD2
CDR3aa: CASSQDPAGGRYGYTF; CDR3nt: TGCGCCAGCAGCCAAGATCCGGCAGGGGGCCGCTATGGCTACACCTTC; v_gene: TRBV4-3; j_gene: TRBJ1-2; abundance: NA; d_gene: TRBD1
CDR3aa: CAFRTGGAGYGYTF; CDR3nt: TGTGCCTTTCGGACAGGGGGCGCAGGCTATGGCTACACCTTC; v_gene: TRBV6-5; j_gene: TRBJ1-2; abundance: NA; d_gene: TRBD1
CDR3aa: CASSYWEAGNTIYF; CDR3nt: TGTGCCAGCAGTTACTGGGAGGCAGGAAACACCATATATTTT; v_gene: TRBV6-6; j_gene: TRBJ1-3; abundance: NA; d_gene: NA
CDR3aa: CASSLGGQMNTEAFF; CDR3nt: TGTGCCAGCAGCTTAGGGGGACAGATGAACACTGAAGCTTTCTTT; v_gene: TRBV7-2; j_gene: TRBJ1-1; abundance: NA; d_gene: TRBD1
CDR3aa: CASSFGQGGIQYF; CDR3nt: TGTGCCAGCAGCTTCGGACAGGGAGGCATTCAGTACTTC; v_gene: TRBV14; j_gene: TRBJ2-4; abundance: NA; d_gene: TRBD1
CDR3aa: CASSSQTGGAFGYTF; CDR3nt: TGTGCCAGCAGCTCTCAGACAGGGGGGGCGTTTGGCTACACCTTC; v_gene: TRBV7-2; j_gene: TRBJ1-2; abundance: NA; d_gene: TRBD1
CDR3aa: CASSATGGGYGYTF; CDR3nt: TGTGCCAGCAGTGCGACAGGGGGTGGCTATGGCTACACCTTC; v_gene: TRBV25-1; j_gene: TRBJ1-2; abundance: NA; d_gene: TRBD1
CDR3aa: CSVVSGSGELFF; CDR3nt: TGCAGCGTTGTATCGGGGTCTGGGGAGCTGTTTTTT; v_gene: TRBV29-1; j_gene: TRBJ2-2; abundance: NA; d_gene: NA
CDR3aa: CASSPRGGGAVHEQFF; CDR3nt: TGTGCCAGCAGCCCGCGGGGCGGGGGGGCCGTTCATGAGCAGTTCTTC; v_gene: TRBV11-2; j_gene: TRBJ2-1; abundance: NA; d_gene: TRBD2
CDR3aa: CASSEGRGTTEKLFF; CDR3nt: TGTGCCAGCAGTGAAGGGCGGGGCACGACTGAAAAACTGTTTTTT; v_gene: TRBV6-1; j_gene: TRBJ1-4; abundance: NA; d_gene: NA
CDR3aa: CASSLDTGGEQYF; CDR3nt: TGCGCCAGCAGCTTGGATACTGGGGGGGAGCAGTACTTC; v_gene: TRBV5-1; j_gene: TRBJ2-7; abundance: NA; d_gene: NA
CDR3aa: CASSLPTSGSYNEQFF; CDR3nt: TGCGCCAGCAGCTTGCCGACTAGCGGGAGCTACAATGAGCAGTTCTTC; v_gene: TRBV5-1; j_gene: TRBJ2-1; abundance: NA; d_gene: TRBD2
CDR3aa: CASSLDGQGANTEAFF; CDR3nt: TGTGCCAGCAGCTTAGATGGACAGGGAGCGAACACTGAAGCTTTCTTT; v_gene: TRBV7-8; j_gene: TRBJ1-1; abundance: NA; d_gene: TRBD1
CDR3aa: CSVEEALKRGGEQFF; CDR3nt: TGCAGCGTTGAAGAGGCACTCAAAAGGGGGGGTGAGCAGTTCTTC; v_gene: TRBV29-1; j_gene: TRBJ2-1; abundance: few; d_gene: NA